This T cell receptor (beta chain) was observed in a study of beta chain features in type 1 diabetes. Whole-study results and caveats: People with Type 1 diabetes carried modestly yet significantly shorter TCRB CDR3s in all four CD4+ subsets. Type 1 diabetes patients had VDJ junctions that carried fewer insertions and more deletions.

Reverse transcribing all isolated RNA meant expressed TCRB transcripts were sequenced. Data came from immunoSEQ multiplex PCR; TCRdb stores just in-frame clones and leaves some out. The sample carries roughly 450,000 clones, approximately 13% recorded once. The V and J ends lost 6 bases and 7 bases respectively, with 7 bases between them. CDR1 and CDR2 (germline): SNHLY, FYNNEI. This CDR3 has 11 amino acids. Sorted populations were all over 98% pure. This clone came up a few times. What it recognizes is unknown. The sequenced sample consisted of naive CD4+ T cells from blood. The TCR was taken from a young man in good health. The V call is TRBV2, the J call TRBJ2-1; no reliable D call. CDR3 in DNA: TGTGCCAGCAGCCCGAGGAATGAGCAGTTCTTC. Translated, it gives CASSPRNEQFF. The whole variable domain, filled in from reference TRBV2 and TRBJ2-1, reads EPEVTQTPSHQVTQMGQEVILRCVPISNHLYFYWYRQILGQKVEFLVSFYNNEISEKSEIFDDQFSVERPDGSNFTLKIRSTKLEDSAMYFCASSPRNEQFFGPGTRLTVL.